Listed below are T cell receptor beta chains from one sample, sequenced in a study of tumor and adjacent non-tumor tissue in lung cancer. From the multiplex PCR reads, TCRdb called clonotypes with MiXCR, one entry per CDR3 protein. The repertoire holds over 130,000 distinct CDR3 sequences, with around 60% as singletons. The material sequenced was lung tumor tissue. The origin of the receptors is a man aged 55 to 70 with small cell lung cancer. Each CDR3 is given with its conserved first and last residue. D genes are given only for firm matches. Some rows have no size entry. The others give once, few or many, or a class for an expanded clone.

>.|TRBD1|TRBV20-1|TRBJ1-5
CSACRTGWNQPQHF
TGCAGTGCTTGCCGGACAGGGTGGAATCAGCCCCAGCATTTT
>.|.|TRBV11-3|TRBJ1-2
CVTNPLGRNYGCTF
.
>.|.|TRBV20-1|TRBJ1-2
CSTRVREPVVFGYNF
TGCAGTACTAGAGTGAGGGAGCCCGTTGTATTTGGCTACAACTTC
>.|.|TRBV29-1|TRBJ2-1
CSGVPGVSSYNEQFF
TGCAGCGGGGTACCGGGGGTCTCCTCCTACAATGAGCAGTTCTTC
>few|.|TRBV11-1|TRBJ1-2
CANSLDGAYGYTF
TGTGCCAACAGTTTGGATGGGGCATATGGCTACACCTTC
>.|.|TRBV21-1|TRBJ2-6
CASSKKTGPGSGANVLTF
TGTGCCAGCAGCAAAAAGACAGGGCCAGGCTCTGGGGCCAACGTCCTGACTTTC
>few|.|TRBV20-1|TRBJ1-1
CSASHGGAFF
TGCAGTGCTAGCCATGGGGGAGCTTTCTTT
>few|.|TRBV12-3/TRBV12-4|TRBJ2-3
CASKVGQGRTDTQYF
TGTGCCAGCAAAGTGGGGCAGGGTAGGACAGATACGCAGTATTTT
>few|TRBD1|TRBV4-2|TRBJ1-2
CASSHVDREGNGYTF
TGTGCCAGCAGCCATGTGGACAGGGAGGGGAATGGCTACACCTTC
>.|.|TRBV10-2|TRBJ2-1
CASSVKFRGRYDEQFF
TGCGCCAGCAGTGTGAAGTTCCGGGGACGCTACGATGAGCAGTTCTTC
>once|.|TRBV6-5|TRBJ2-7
CASRTRGSYEQYF
TGTGCCAGCAGGACAAGAGGGTCCTACGAGCAGTACTTC
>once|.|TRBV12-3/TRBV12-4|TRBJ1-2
CASSSSGPLGGYTF
TGTGCCAGTAGTTCTAGCGGCCCCTTAGGAGGCTACACCTTC
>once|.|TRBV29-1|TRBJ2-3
CSVELTGTDTQYF
TGCAGCGTTGAACTAACTGGCACAGATACGCAGTATTTT
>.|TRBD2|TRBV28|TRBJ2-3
CASNLAGGRHTQYF
TGTGCCAGTAACCTAGCGGGAGGGCGACATACGCAGTATTTT
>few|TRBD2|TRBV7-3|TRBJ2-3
CASSPTLGGDTQYF
TGTGCCAGCAGCCCAACCCTCGGGGGGGATACGCAGTATTTT
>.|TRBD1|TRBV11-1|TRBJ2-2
CASSTPDRVDTGGLFF
TGTGCCAGCAGCACTCCGGACAGGGTAGACACCGGGGGGCTGTTTTTT
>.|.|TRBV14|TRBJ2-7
CASRQEGRRSQYF
TGTGCCAGCAGACAAGAAGGGCGGAGGTCTCAGTACTTC
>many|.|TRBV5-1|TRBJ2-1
CASSLGGDSYNEQFF
TGCGCCAGCAGCTTGGGGGGGGACTCCTACAATGAGCAGTTCTTC
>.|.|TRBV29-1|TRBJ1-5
CSVAQGGQPQHF
TGCAGCGTTGCACAGGGTGGACAGCCCCAGCATTTT
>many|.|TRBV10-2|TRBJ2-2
CASSEGQVYTGELFF
TGCGCCAGCAGTGAAGGCCAGGTCTACACCGGGGAGCTGTTTTTT
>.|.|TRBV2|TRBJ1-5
CASRVDSNQPQHF
TGTGCCAGCAGGGTCGATAGCAATCAGCCGCAGCATTTT
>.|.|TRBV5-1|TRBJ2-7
CASSLGGVYEQYF
TGCGCCAGCAGCTTGGGGGGGGTCTACGAGCAGTACTTC
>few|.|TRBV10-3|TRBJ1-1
CAIRTGNTEAFF
TGTGCCATCAGGACAGGGAACACTGAAGCTTTCTTT
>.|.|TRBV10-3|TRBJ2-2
CTIRGAGRRDTGELFF
TGTACCATCCGTGGGGCAGGCAGAAGAGACACCGGGGAGCTGTTTTTT
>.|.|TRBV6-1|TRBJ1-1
CASGTFYTEVFF
TGTGCCAGTGGGACATTCTACACTGAAGTTTTCTTT
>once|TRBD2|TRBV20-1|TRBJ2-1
CSAMSGSINEQFF
TGCAGTGCTATGAGCGGGAGTATCAATGAGCAGTTCTTC
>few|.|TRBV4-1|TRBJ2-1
CASSPTYNEQFF
TGCGCCAGCAGCCCCACATACAATGAGCAGTTCTTC
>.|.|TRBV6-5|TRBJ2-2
CGGSYEPRSGGEMFF
TGTGGCGGCAGTTACGAGCCCAGGTCGGGCGGGGAGATGTTTTTT